What follows are 7 T cell receptor beta chains derived from one specimen sequenced in a study of regulatory T cells in long-lasting Graves disease. Sample time point: newly diagnosed GD, antithyroid drugs for less than 3 months. Isolated PBMC RNA provided the starting material for the TCR library. Through Arm-PCR of CDR3 regions and iRepertoire HTBI primers, TCR beta libraries were built. In TCRdb, the multiplex PCR reads were re-called with MiXCR into one record per CDR3 protein. The data contain under 300,000 distinct CDR3 sequences, 20% to 25% of them seen just once; the ten biggest clones take up approximately 15%. The sequenced sample was peripheral blood mononuclear cells (PBMCs), obtained at new diagnosis, from a patient treated with antithyroid drugs. The receptors originated from a female donor with Graves disease.

This sequence joins TRBV5-4 and TRBJ2-2; weak D call: TRBD2 (6 bases). CDR3 length: 15 amino acids. V was clipped by 0 bases and J by 4 bases, with 10 bases between them. The germline V gene encodes CDR1 SGHNT and CDR2 YYREEE (reference sequence). This CDR3 is CASSLGIAVTGELFF. The CDR3 DNA reads as TGTGCCAGCAGCTTGGGGATAGCGGTCACCGGGGAGCTGTTTTTT. The full variable domain, rest sourced from reference TRBV5-4 and TRBJ2-2, is ETGVTQSPTHLIKTRGQQVTLRCSSQSGHNTVSWYQQALGQGPQFIFQYYREEENGRGNFPPRFSGLQFPNYSSELNVNALELDDSALYLCASSLGIAVTGELFFGEGSRLTVL.

The chain carries TRBV7-9 and TRBJ2-3, with 9 bases lining up with TRBD2. CDR1 and CDR2 (germline): SEHNR, FQNEAQ (reference sequence). This CDR3 has 16 amino acids. Trimming at V came to 8 bases and at J to 1 base, leaving 10 bases not matched to a gene. CDR3 loop: CASDIAGASGTDTQYF. CDR3 coding DNA: TGTGCCAGCGATATAGCGGGGGCGAGTGGCACAGATACGCAGTATTTT.

The sample holds a few counts of this clonotype. One junction end does not reproduce the germline sequence, and a read error may be involved. J is TRBJ2-7 and V is TRBV29-1; 11 bases agree with TRBD2. Per the germline V gene, CDR1 is SQVTM and CDR2 is ANQGSEA. The CDR3 runs to 14 residues. CDR3 coding DNA: TGCGGCGTACTCACTAGCGGGAGCTCCTACGAGCAGTACTTC. Protein: CGVLTSGSSYEQYF.

At least ten counts were recorded for this clonotype. V gene TRBV11-2 combines with J gene TRBJ2-2, with a possible D match to TRBD2 (6 bases). Trimming removed 5 bases from V and 4 bases from J, with 17 bases in between. CDR3 length: 16 amino acids. Germline assignment: CDR1 SGHAT and CDR2 FQNNGV. The CDR3: CASSPRRSGGTGELFF. CDR3 coding DNA: TGTGCCAGCAGCCCTCGGCGTTCCGGGGGCACCGGGGAGCTGTTTTTT. Full variable domain (missing parts from reference TRBV11-2 and TRBJ2-2): EAGVAQSPRYKIIEKRQSVAFWCNPISGHATLYWYQQILGQGPKLLIQFQNNGVVDDSQLPKDRFSAERLKGVDSTLKIQPAKLEDSAVYLCASSPRRSGGTGELFFGEGSRLTVL.

As regards this clonotype: A read error is possible here, since a much larger clone lies one base away. The genes are TRBV12-3 or TRBV12-4 and TRBJ1-1; D may be TRBD1 (5 bases). The CDR3 totals 12 residues. V was trimmed by 8 bases and J by 5 bases, leaving 12 bases between them. CDR3 loop: CASWDLGTEAFF. DNA of the CDR3: TGTGCCAGCTGGGACCTCGGGACTGAAGCTTTCTTT.

This clonotype was detected ten times or more. This chain uses TRBV5-8 with TRBJ2-5; D not certain. This CDR3 is built from 15 residues. Germline lookup yields CDR1 SGHTS and CDR2 YDEGEE. V was shortened by 4 bases and J by 1 base, with 14 bases between the two germline ends. This CDR3 is CASSPYNDPQETQYF. CDR3 sequence (DNA): TGTGCCAGCAGCCCCTACAATGACCCCCAAGAGACCCAGTACTTC.

The gene calls are TRBV5-6 and TRBJ1-2, with D possibly being TRBD1 (6 bases). Trimming stripped 4 bases from V and 7 bases from J, with 14 bases between. This CDR3 is 13 amino acids long. Germline-derived CDR1 and CDR2 are SGHDT and YYEEEE. The CDR3 spells CASSAAGVAGYTF. CDR3 sequence (DNA): TGTGCCAGCAGCGCGGCAGGGGTGGCTGGCTACACCTTC.